This TCR beta chain was identified in a study of shared clonotypes between healthy human individuals. V lost 0 bases and J lost 5, with 13 bases in between. CDR1 is SEHNR and CDR2 is FQNEAQ in the germline V gene (reference sequence). The CDR3 totals 15 residues. The data were produced by immunoSEQ multiplex PCR, yet TCRdb's version contains in-frame clones alone and is incomplete. The table records about 870,000 clones, 80% to 95% of them present only once. The naive CD8 subset, CD45RO-negative cells positively selected for CCR7, excluded terminally differentiated effector memory CD45RA+ cells. What was sequenced was naive CD8+ T cells sorted from blood. The TCR originated in a man in his thirties or forties in good health. This chain connects TRBV7-9 to TRBJ1-1; TRBD1 is a possible D gene (6 bases). CDR3 region: CASSLAFGGATEAFF. Here the CDR3 DNA reads TGTGCCAGCAGCTTAGCGTTCGGGGGCGCAACTGAAGCTTTCTTT.